The clone carrying this T cell receptor (beta chain) was seen repeatedly, ten times or more. This sample is part of a study of neurological immune-mediated disorders. The CDR3 contains 12 residues. V lost 5 bases and J lost 6; bases outside the gene matches: 4. CDR1 and CDR2 (germline): DFQATT, SNEGSKA (reference sequence). TCRdb re-called the 5' RACE reads through MiXCR, storing one row per CDR3 protein. The data contain around 20,000 distinct CDR3 sequences, 5% to 7% of them seen just once; the ten biggest clones take up less than 55%. What was sequenced was CD8+ T cells from blood. This receptor was obtained from a man between 18 and 29 years old in good health. The J gene is TRBJ2-1, the V gene TRBV20-1; 7 nucleotides align to TRBD2. The CDR3 reads CSAPWTSNEQFF. Written as DNA, the CDR3 is TGCAGTGCTCCCTGGACTAGCAATGAGCAGTTCTTC.